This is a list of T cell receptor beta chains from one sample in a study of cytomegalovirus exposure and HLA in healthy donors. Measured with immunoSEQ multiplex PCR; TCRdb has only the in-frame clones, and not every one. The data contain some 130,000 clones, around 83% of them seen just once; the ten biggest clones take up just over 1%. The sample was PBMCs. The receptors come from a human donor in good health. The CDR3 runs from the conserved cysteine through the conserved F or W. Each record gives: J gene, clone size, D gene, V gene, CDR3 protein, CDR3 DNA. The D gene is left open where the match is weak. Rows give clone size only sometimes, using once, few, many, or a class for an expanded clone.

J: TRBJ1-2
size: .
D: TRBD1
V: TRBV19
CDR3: CASSIQGGSANYGYTF
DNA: TGTGCCAGTAGTATACAAGGGGGCTCGGCTAACTATGGCTACACCTTC

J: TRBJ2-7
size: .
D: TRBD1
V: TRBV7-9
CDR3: CASSRLDRDEQYF
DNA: TGTGCCAGCAGCCGTCTCGACAGGGACGAGCAGTACTTC

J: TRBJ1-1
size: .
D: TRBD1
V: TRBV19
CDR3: CASLTPGTGIAFF
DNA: TGTGCCAGCCTTACCCCCGGGACAGGGATAGCTTTCTTT

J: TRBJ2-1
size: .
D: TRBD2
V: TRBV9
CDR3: CASSVLAGAGDNEQFF
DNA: TGTGCCAGCAGCGTTCTAGCGGGGGCGGGGGACAATGAGCAGTTCTTC

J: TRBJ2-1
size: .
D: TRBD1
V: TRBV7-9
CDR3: CASFFLWDRAGRQFF
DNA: TGTGCCAGCTTTTTTTTATGGGACAGGGCCGGGAGGCAGTTCTTC

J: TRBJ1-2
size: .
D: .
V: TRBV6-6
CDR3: CASSYSNPGKRGYTF
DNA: TGTGCCAGCAGTTACTCGAATCCGGGGAAGAGAGGCTACACCTTC

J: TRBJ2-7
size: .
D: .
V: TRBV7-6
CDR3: CASSFAQGSSYEQYF
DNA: TGTGCCAGCAGCTTTGCTCAGGGAAGCTCCTACGAGCAGTACTTC

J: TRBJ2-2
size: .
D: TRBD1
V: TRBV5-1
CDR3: CASSLLQGANTGELFF
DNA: TGCGCCAGCAGCTTATTACAGGGGGCCAACACCGGGGAGCTGTTTTTT

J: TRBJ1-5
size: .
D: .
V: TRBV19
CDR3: CASSSRIRSNQPQHF
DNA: TGTGCCAGTAGTAGCCGGATCAGGAGCAATCAGCCCCAGCATTTT

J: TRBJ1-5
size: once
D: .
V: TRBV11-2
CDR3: CASSEGVNQPQHF
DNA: TGTGCCAGCAGCGAAGGGGTTAATCAGCCCCAGCATTTT

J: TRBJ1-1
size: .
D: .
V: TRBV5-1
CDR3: CARLHPNTEAFF
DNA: TGCGCCAGACTCCATCCGAACACTGAAGCTTTCTTT

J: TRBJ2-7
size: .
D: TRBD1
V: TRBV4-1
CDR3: CASSQGPPGQDEQYF
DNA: TGCGCCAGCAGCCAAGGCCCGCCGGGACAGGACGAGCAGTACTTC

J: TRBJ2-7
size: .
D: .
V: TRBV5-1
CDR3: CASSLGGYEQYF
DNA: TGCGCCAGCAGCTTAGGGGGTTACGAGCAGTACTTC

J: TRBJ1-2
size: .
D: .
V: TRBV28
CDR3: CASRATDRRTVF
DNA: TGTGCCAGCAGAGCAACGGACAGACGGACGGTCTTC

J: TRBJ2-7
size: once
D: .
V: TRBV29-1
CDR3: CSVSPTEYEQYF
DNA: TGCAGCGTCAGCCCGACAGAATACGAGCAGTACTTC

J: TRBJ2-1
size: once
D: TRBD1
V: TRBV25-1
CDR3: CASSLTGGIDEQFF
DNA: TGTGCCAGCAGCCTGACAGGGGGTATTGATGAGCAGTTCTTC

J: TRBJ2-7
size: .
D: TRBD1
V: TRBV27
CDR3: CASSFLGDRAYEQYF
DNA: TGTGCCAGCAGTTTCCTTGGGGACAGGGCCTACGAGCAGTACTTC

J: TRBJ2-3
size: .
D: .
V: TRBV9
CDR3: CASSVITGPVGDTQYF
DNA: TGTGCCAGCAGCGTAATAACAGGGCCGGTGGGTGATACGCAGTATTTT

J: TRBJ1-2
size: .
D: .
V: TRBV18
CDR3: CASSPAGTTYRQTANYGYTF
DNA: TGTGCCAGCTCACCAGCGGGGACCACTTACCGGCAGACAGCTAACTATGGCTACACCTTC

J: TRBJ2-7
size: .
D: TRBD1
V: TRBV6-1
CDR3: CASSKTGTGNEQYF
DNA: TGTGCCAGCAGTAAGACCGGGACAGGGAACGAGCAGTACTTC

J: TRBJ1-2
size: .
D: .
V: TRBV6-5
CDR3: CASSYSSGAYGYTF
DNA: TGTGCCAGCAGTTACTCGAGTGGAGCCTATGGCTACACCTTC

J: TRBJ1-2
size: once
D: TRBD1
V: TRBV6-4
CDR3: CASSEVGTGDHYGYTF
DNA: TGTGCCAGCAGTGAGGTCGGGACAGGGGATCACTATGGCTACACCTTC

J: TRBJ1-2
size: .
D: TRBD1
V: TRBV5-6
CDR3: CASRGRDSLNYGYTF
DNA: TGTGCCAGCAGGGGACGGGACAGCCTTAACTATGGCTACACCTTC

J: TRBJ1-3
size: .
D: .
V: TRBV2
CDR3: CASSEGGRVNTIYF
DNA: TGTGCCAGCAGTGAGGGGGGGCGCGTAAACACCATATATTTT

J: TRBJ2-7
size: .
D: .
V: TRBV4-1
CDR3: CASSQAGGDEQYF
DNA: TGCGCCAGCAGCCAAGCGGGGGGCGACGAGCAGTACTTC

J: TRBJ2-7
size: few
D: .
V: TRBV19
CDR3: CASSMVGAFGEQYF
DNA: TGTGCCAGTAGTATGGTAGGGGCCTTCGGGGAGCAGTACTTC

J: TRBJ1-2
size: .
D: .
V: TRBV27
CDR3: CASRPTPGEDYGYTF
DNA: TGTGCCAGCAGGCCAACCCCCGGGGAAGACTATGGCTACACCTTC

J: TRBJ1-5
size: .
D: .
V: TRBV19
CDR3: CASSTQGFGNQPQHF
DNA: TGTGCCAGTAGTACCCAGGGGTTTGGCAATCAGCCCCAGCATTTT

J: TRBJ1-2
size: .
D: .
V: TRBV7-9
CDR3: CASTNLGGVINYGYTF
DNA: TGTGCCAGCACCAACCTCGGGGGGGTCATTAACTATGGCTACACCTTC

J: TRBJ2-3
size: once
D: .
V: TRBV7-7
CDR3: CASSDGGLGGGDTQYF
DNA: TGTGCCAGCAGCGACGGGGGACTGGGGGGAGGAGATACGCAGTATTTT

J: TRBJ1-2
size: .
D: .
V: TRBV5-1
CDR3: CASSFTGTGYTF
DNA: TGCGCCAGCAGCTTTACAGGGACTGGCTACACCTTC

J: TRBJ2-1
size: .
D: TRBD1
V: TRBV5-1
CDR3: CASSSGQGSYNKQFF
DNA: TGCGCCAGCAGCTCGGGACAGGGGTCTTACAATAAGCAGTTCTTC

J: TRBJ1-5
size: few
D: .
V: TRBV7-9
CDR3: CASSSTGNYSNQPQHF
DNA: TGTGCCAGCAGCTCGACCGGGAATTATAGCAATCAGCCCCAGCATTTT

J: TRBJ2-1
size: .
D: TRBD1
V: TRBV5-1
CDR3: CASSPGQGLYNEQFF
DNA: TGCGCCAGCAGCCCCGGACAGGGTCTATACAATGAGCAGTTCTTC

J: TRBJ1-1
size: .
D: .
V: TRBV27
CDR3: CASSWAPNTEAFF
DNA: TGTGCCAGCAGTTGGGCACCGAACACTGAAGCTTTCTTT

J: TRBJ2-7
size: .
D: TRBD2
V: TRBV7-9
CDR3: CASSHGLAGGSITYEQYF
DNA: TGTGCCAGCAGCCATGGACTAGCGGGGGGGAGTATCACTTACGAGCAGTACTTC

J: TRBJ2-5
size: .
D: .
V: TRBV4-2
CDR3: CASSQEVVRRTQETQYF
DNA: TGTGCCAGCAGCCAAGAGGTTGTTCGGAGGACTCAAGAGACCCAGTACTTC

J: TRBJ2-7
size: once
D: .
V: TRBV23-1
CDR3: CASSHKQGREQYF
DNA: TGCGCCAGCAGTCATAAACAGGGACGCGAGCAGTACTTC

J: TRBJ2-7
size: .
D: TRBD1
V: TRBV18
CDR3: CASSLNMDRMNYEQYF
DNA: TGTGCCAGCTCACTAAATATGGACAGGATGAACTACGAGCAGTACTTC

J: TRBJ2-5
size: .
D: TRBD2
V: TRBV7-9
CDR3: CASSQKLAGVTQYF
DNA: TGTGCCAGCAGCCAAAAACTAGCGGGGGTGACCCAGTACTTC

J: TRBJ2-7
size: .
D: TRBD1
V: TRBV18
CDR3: CASSQARGTGNDEQYF
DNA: TGTGCCAGCTCACAAGCCAGGGGGACAGGGAACGACGAGCAGTACTTC

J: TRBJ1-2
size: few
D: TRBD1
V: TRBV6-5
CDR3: CASSRDRPNYGYTF
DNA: TGTGCCAGCAGTCGGGACAGGCCTAACTATGGCTACACCTTC

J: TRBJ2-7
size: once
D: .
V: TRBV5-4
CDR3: CASSLSGTPYEQYF
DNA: TGTGCCAGCAGCTTGTCGGGGACACCCTACGAGCAGTACTTC

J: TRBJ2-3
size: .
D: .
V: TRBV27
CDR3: CASSLSSSTDTQYF
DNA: TGTGCCAGCAGTTTATCGTCGAGCACAGATACGCAGTATTTT

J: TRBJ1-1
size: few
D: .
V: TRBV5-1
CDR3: CASSPDRVPNTEAFF
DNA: TGCGCCAGCAGCCCAGACAGAGTTCCGAACACTGAAGCTTTCTTT

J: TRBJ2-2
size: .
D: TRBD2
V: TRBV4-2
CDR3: CASSQALAGANTGELFF
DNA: TGTGCCAGCAGCCAAGCTTTAGCGGGGGCCAACACCGGGGAGCTGTTTTTT

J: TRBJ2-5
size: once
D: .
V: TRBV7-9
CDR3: CASSKESGFPTQYF
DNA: TGTGCCAGCAGCAAGGAGTCCGGGTTCCCTACCCAGTACTTC

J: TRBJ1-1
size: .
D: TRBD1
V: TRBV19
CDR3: CASSRGTGKAFF
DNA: TGTGCCAGTAGTAGAGGGACAGGGAAAGCTTTCTTT

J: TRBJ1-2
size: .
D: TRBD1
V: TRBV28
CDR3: CATLFSGTGINYGYTF
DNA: TGTGCCACCCTTTTTTCGGGGACAGGGATTAACTATGGCTACACCTTC

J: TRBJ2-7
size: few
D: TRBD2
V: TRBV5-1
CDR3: CASSLNKAGEMTYYEQYF
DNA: TGCGCCAGCAGCTTAAATAAAGCGGGGGAGATGACTTACTACGAGCAGTACTTC

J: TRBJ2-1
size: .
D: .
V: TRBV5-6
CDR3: CASSLGRFLNEQFF
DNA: TGTGCCAGCAGCTTGGGGCGGTTCTTGAATGAGCAGTTCTTC

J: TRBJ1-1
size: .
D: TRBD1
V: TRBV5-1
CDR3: CASSGRDSLNTEAFF
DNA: TGCGCCAGCAGCGGCCGGGACAGTTTGAACACTGAAGCTTTCTTT

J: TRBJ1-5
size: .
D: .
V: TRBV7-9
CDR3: CASSLEAGSRHQHF
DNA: TGTGCCAGCAGCTTAGAGGCGGGCTCCCGGCACCAGCATTTT

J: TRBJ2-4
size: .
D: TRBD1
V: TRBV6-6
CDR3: CASGLRDSGYF
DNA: TGTGCCAGCGGGCTCCGGGACAGTGGGTACTTC

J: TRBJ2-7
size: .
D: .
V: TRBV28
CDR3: CASKFSTGPTSTYEQYF
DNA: TGTGCCAGCAAATTTTCGACAGGTCCTACCTCAACTTACGAGCAGTACTTC

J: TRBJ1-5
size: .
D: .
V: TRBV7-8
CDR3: CASSPMRGNNQPQHF
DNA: TGTGCCAGCAGCCCGATGCGGGGGAACAATCAGCCCCAGCATTTT

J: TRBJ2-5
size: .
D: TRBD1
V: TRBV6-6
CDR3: CASSPTGTGAMAQYF
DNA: TGTGCCAGCAGTCCAACCGGGACAGGGGCAATGGCCCAGTACTTC

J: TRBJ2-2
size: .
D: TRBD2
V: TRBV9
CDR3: CASSPAGGYTGELFF
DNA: TGTGCCAGCAGCCCCGCCGGGGGGTATACCGGGGAGCTGTTTTTT

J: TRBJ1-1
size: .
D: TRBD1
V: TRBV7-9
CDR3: CASSPWTGAEAFF
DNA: TGTGCCAGCAGCCCGTGGACAGGGGCCGAAGCTTTCTTT

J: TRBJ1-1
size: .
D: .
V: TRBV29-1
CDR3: CSARGAEVPEAFF
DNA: TGCAGCGCGCGGGGGGCGGAGGTCCCTGAAGCTTTCTTT